Below, one TCR beta chain is given with its context. Other DNA sequences of this sample code for an identical CDR3. The entry originates in a study of shared clonotypes between healthy human individuals. As for the study in general: Each donor had three CD4 naive, three CD4 memory, two CD8 naive and one CD8 memory plate.

Memory CD4+ cells were the fraction left after CD45RA+ naive selection. Libraries were prepared by immunoSEQ multiplex PCR; TCRdb keeps only in-frame clonotypes and omits some of them. In the table there are some 1,100,000 clones, approximately 78% of which are singletons. This CDR3 spans 15 amino acids. Germline V lookup: CDR1 GTSNPN, CDR2 SVGIG (reference sequence). Losses at the gene ends were 2 bases for V and 0 bases for J; bases not matched to a gene: 7. This clonotype was sampled from a man aged 18 to 30 in good health. Some clones in this sample may be carry-over from other donors' samples. The sequencing sample was made of memory CD4+ T cells from PBMCs. Indicated subset: CD45RA-negative fraction. The V gene is TRBV30, the J gene TRBJ2-7; 7 positions match TRBD1. CDR3 sequence (DNA): TGTGCCTGGAGTAGGGGACAGCCCAGCTCCTACGAGCAGTACTTC. It translates to CAWSRGQPSSYEQYF.